Here is one T cell receptor (beta chain) with its context. Its antigen is still unknown. From the second PCR step, alpha and beta chains were amplified apart. The data stem from a study of naive and memory T cell subsets. This CDR3 is 13 amino acids long. V was shortened by 5 bases and J by 4 bases, with 11 bases between the two germline ends. Study results and caveats: Especially in CD8 cells, naive repertoires contained a few larger clonotypes, possibly CD45RA-re-expressing memory cells.

An equimolar mix of two oligonucleotides served as the beta constant-region primer for TRBC1 and TRBC2. Ligated cDNA was amplified by four rounds of PCR with nested alpha and beta constant-region primers and SP2. Via MiXCR, TCRdb re-called the UMI-ligation and nested PCR reads, giving one row per CDR3 protein. The table records about 100,000 distinct CDR3 sequences, about 14% of them present only once. This sequence joins TRBV12-3 or TRBV12-4 and TRBJ1-2, with D tentatively TRBD1 (6 bases). The clonotype was recovered from a human donor in good health. Sequencing was carried out using naive CD8+ T cells from blood. The CDR3 spells CASSGGRGYGYTF. The CDR3 bases are TGTGCCAGCAGTGGAGGCAGGGGCTATGGCTACACCTTC.